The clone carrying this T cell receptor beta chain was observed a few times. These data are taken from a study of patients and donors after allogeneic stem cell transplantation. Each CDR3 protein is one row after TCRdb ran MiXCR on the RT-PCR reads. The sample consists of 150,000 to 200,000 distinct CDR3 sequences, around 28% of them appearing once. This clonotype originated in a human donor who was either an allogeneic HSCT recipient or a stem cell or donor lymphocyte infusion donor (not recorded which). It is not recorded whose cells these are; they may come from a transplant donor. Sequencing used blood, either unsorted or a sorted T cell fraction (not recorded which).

DNA of the CDR3: TGTGCCAGCAGCCTAGCCCCTCCCGTAGATCCCCTCTACAATGAGCAGTTCTTC. Amino acid sequence: CASSLAPPVDPLYNEQFF. This sequence joins TRBV6-2 or TRBV6-3 and TRBJ2-1; TRBD2 is a possible D gene (5 bases). V was pared by 6 bases and J by 3 bases, with 24 bases between. Germline V gene data show CDR1 as MNHEY and CDR2 as SVGEGT. The CDR3 spans 18 residues.